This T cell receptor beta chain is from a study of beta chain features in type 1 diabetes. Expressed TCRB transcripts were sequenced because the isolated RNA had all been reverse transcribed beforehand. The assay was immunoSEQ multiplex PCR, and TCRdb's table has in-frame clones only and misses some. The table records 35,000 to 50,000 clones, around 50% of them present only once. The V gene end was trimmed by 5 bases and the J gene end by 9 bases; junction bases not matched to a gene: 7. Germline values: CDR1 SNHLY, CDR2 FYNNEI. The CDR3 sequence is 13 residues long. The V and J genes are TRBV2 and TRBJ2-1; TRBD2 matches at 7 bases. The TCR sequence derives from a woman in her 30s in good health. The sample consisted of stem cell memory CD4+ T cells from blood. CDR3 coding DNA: TGTGCCAGCAGTCAAGGGAGGGCGGGTGAGCAGTTCTTC. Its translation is CASSQGRAGEQFF.